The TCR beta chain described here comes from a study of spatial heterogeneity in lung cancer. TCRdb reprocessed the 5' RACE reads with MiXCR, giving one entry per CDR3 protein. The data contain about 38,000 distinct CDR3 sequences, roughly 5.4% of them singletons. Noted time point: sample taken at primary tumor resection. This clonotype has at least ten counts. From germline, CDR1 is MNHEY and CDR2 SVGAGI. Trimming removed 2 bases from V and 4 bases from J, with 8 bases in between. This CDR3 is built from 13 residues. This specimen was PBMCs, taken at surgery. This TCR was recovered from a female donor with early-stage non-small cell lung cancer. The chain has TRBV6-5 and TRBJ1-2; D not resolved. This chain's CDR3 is CASSYAGTYGYTF. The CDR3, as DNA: TGTGCCAGCAGTTACGCAGGAACCTATGGCTACACCTTC.